The source of this TCR delta chain is a study of gamma-delta chains in newborns, infants, children. As for the study in general: Microbial exposure reportedly drives polyclonal innate γδ T cell expansion after birth.

CDR3 length: 19 residues. Germline V gene sequence: CDR1 GEAIGNYY, CDR2 EKD. The trim removed 2 bases at V and 0 bases at J, leaving 8 bases unmatched. TCRdb repeated clone calling on the reads with CATT. The sample holds several thousand delta-chain clones, around 2.2% seen once. There are a few counts of this clone. The source of this sequence is a child who was a newborn, infant or young child, either healthy, febrile or measles-vaccinated (not recorded which). The sample comprised blood. This chain joins TRDV2 and TRDJ3, with 8 positions matching TRDD3. CDR3 loop: CACDRVLGASSWDTRQMFF. The CDR3, as DNA: TGTGCCTGTGACAGGGTACTGGGGGCCAGCTCCTGGGACACCCGACAGATGTTTTTC.